The 15 T cell receptor beta chains given below trace back to one sample, sequenced in a study of T-cell memory formation after mild COVID-19. MiXCR, run by TCRdb on the 5' RACE reads, gives a single entry per CDR3 protein. The data hold 150,000 to 200,000 distinct CDR3 sequences, with around 16% observed a single time. The specimen was PBMCs or a T cell subset sorted from them (not recorded which). Every receptor here comes from an adult woman who had mild COVID-19 (a few samples of this study predate the infection). Cell type and time point are not known.

V usage is TRBV3-1 and J usage is TRBJ2-3; 11 bases map to TRBD2. CDR1 LGHDT and CDR2 YNNKEL come from the germline V gene (reference sequence). This CDR3 has 18 amino acids. The V gene end was trimmed by 3 bases and the J gene end by 1 base; junction bases not matched to a gene: 9. The CDR3 DNA sequence: TGTGCCAGCAGCCATAGCGGGGGGGCCAAAGAGGGCACAGATACGCAGTATTTT. As protein: CASSHSGGAKEGTDTQYF.

This chain links TRBV19 with TRBJ1-5; D unresolved. CDR3 size: 12 residues. V gave up 6 bases and J gave up 4 bases, with 7 bases separating them. Germline V gives CDR1 LNHDA, CDR2 SQIVND (reference sequence). CDR3: CASRALNQPQHF. The CDR3 nucleotides read TGTGCCAGTAGGGCCTTAAATCAGCCCCAGCATTTT.

This clonotype was observed many times. V is TRBV29-1 and J is TRBJ2-7; TRBD2 agrees at 10 bases. CDR3 length equals 15 residues. V gave up 1 base and J gave up 7 bases; unmatched junction bases: 10. Per the germline V gene, CDR1 is SQVTM and CDR2 is ANQGSEA. CDR3 loop: CSVEGASGRLGEQYF. CDR3 bases: TGCAGCGTTGAAGGGGCTAGCGGGAGATTGGGGGAGCAGTACTTC.

V is TRBV5-4 and J is TRBJ2-5, with D uncertain. CDR1 SGHNT and CDR2 YYREEE come from the germline V gene (reference sequence). V lost 2 bases to trimming and J lost 4 bases, with 9 bases between them. The CDR3 has 13 amino acids. CDR3 nucleotide sequence: TGTGCCAGCAGCTTCGGATGGGGAGAGACCCAGTACTTC. Translating it yields CASSFGWGETQYF.

The chain links TRBV5-4 to TRBJ2-7; TRBD2 aligns across 7 bases. Trimming removed 4 bases from V and 2 bases from J; junction bases left unmatched: 9. The CDR3 is made up of 15 amino acids. Germline CDR1 reads SGHNT; CDR2 reads YYREEE (reference sequence). This CDR3 is CASSIRTSWTYEQYF. The CDR3 coding sequence is TGTGCCAGCAGCATTAGGACTAGTTGGACCTACGAGCAGTACTTC.

This clonotype was seen more than once but under ten times. The gene calls are TRBV20-1 and TRBJ1-2; 7 positions agree with TRBD1. J lost 1 base, V lost 3 bases, and 5 bases had no gene match. The CDR3 length is 14 residues. Germline CDR1 and CDR2: DFQATT and SNEGSKA (reference sequence). CDR3 loop: CSARVAGGNYGYTF. The CDR3 DNA reads as TGCAGTGCTAGGGTGGCAGGGGGTAACTATGGCTACACCTTC.

V and J are TRBV29-1 and TRBJ2-1; D is uncertain. Germline V gene sequence: CDR1 SQVTM, CDR2 ANQGSEA. Between the trimmed V and J ends, which lost 6 bases and 0 bases, there was a span of 9 bases. The CDR3 runs to 13 residues. CDR3: CSVGSSSYNEQFF. CDR3 coding DNA: TGCAGCGTCGGTAGCAGCTCCTACAATGAGCAGTTCTTC.

This clonotype was detected only a few times. The chain couples TRBV29-1 to TRBJ2-7; 7 bases map to TRBD2. Germline trimming cut 4 bases from V and 4 bases from J; bases unmatched to any gene: 10. CDR3 size: 14 residues. CDR1 SQVTM and CDR2 ANQGSEA come from the germline V gene. The CDR3 nucleotides read TGCAGCGTTGGCGGGGGTTGGCGCGGTTACGAGCAGTACTTC. This gives the protein CSVGGGWRGYEQYF.

The genes are TRBV10-3 and TRBJ2-1; D perhaps matches TRBD1 (5 bases). CDR3 size: 13 residues. With 8 bases removed from V and 4 bases from J, the gap between germline ends came to 12 bases. Germline V gene data show CDR1 as ENHRY and CDR2 as SYGVKD. This CDR3 is CAIQGTTYNEQFF. Written as DNA, the CDR3 is TGTGCCATCCAGGGAACTACATACAATGAGCAGTTCTTC.

This clonotype was counted between two and nine times. V usage is TRBV5-4 and J usage is TRBJ1-1; 10 bases match TRBD1. V dropped 2 bases and J dropped 7; count of bases not matched to a gene: 8. CDR3 length equals 15 residues. Germline V gene data show CDR1 as SGHNT and CDR2 as YYREEE (reference sequence). The CDR3 sequence is CASSLLTGGSSEAFF. The CDR3 DNA is TGTGCCAGCAGCTTATTGACAGGGGGCTCTAGTGAAGCTTTCTTT.

CDR3 protein: CASSRTSGSSQETQYF. CDR3 DNA sequence: TGTGCCAGCAGCCGGACTAGCGGGAGTAGTCAAGAGACCCAGTACTTC. V usage is TRBV7-6 and J usage is TRBJ2-5, with TRBD2 identical over 13 bases. The CDR3 is 16 amino acids. V lost 5 bases to trimming and J lost 2 bases; unmatched junction nucleotides: 5. Per germline, CDR1 SGHVS and CDR2 FNYEAQ.

The chain combines TRBV20-1 with TRBJ1-1, with D uncertain. This CDR3 is built from 13 residues. Germline V gene lookup returns CDR1 DFQATT and CDR2 SNEGSKA (reference sequence). V lost 6 bases, J lost 1 base, and 12 bases lay in between. CDR3 in DNA: TGCAGTGCCCCGGACCCGGGGAACACTGAAGCTTTCTTT. This encodes CSAPDPGNTEAFF.

The rearrangement joins TRBV4-1 to TRBJ1-1; weak D call: TRBD1 (5 bases). The CDR3 is 15 amino acids. Germline lookup yields CDR1 MGHRA and CDR2 YSYEKL. The V gene lost 1 base and the J gene lost 3 bases, with 12 bases spanning the gap. Written as DNA, the CDR3 is TGCGCCAGCAGCCAAGTCGGACACCTAGACACTGAAGCTTTCTTT. Translated: CASSQVGHLDTEAFF.

In this sample, this clonotype turned up a few times. V is TRBV5-5 and J is TRBJ2-2, with 7 bases lining up with TRBD1. V lost 3 bases and J lost 1; bases outside the gene matches: 6. Per the germline V gene, CDR1 is SGHKS and CDR2 is YYEKEE (reference sequence). The CDR3 is 16 residues long. The CDR3 loop reads CASSWGRTGNTGELFF. The CDR3 DNA reads as TGTGCCAGCAGCTGGGGGCGGACAGGGAACACCGGGGAGCTGTTTTTT. The variable domain in full, completed from reference TRBV5-5 and TRBJ2-2, reads DAGVTQSPTHLIKTRGQQVTLRCSPISGHKSVSWYQQVLGQGPQFIFQYYEKEERGRGNFPDRFSARQFPNYSSELNVNALLLGDSALYLCASSWGRTGNTGELFFGEGSRLTVL.

The V gene is TRBV12-3 or TRBV12-4, the J gene TRBJ1-2; 7 nucleotides agree with TRBD1. The length of the CDR3 is 17 residues. The V gene end was trimmed by 6 bases and the J gene end by 0 bases; junction bases not matched to a gene: 13. CDR3 region: CASSAGTAYFSNYGYTF. As DNA, the CDR3 is TGTGCCAGCAGCGCCGGGACAGCTTATTTTTCTAACTATGGCTACACCTTC.